A selection of T cell receptor beta chains follows, all from one sample in a study of CD8+CD57+ T cells in acquired aplastic anemia. One entry per CDR3 protein results from TCRdb running MiXCR on the reads. Among under 250,000 distinct CDR3 sequences, around three fifths were seen once, and the ten largest hold roughly 50%. Sequencing was performed on sorted CD4+, CD8+, or CD8+CD57+ T cells (not recorded which) from PBMCs. The source is a human donor with aplastic anemia. Each CDR3 is given with its conserved first and last residue. A D gene is named only where the DNA matches it firmly. The size of a clone is reported for some rows only, either as once, few or many, or as a class for expanded clones.

TRBJ1-2 | - | TRBV7-9 | - | TGTGCCAGCAGCTTAGACCCGCGGTTGGGCTATGGCTACACCTTC | CASSLDPRLGYGYTF
TRBJ2-1 | TRBD2 | TRBV13 | many | TGTGCCAGCAGCCCTGGTGGTAGCGGGGGGGCATCTTACAATGAGCAGTTCTTC | CASSPGGSGGASYNEQFF
TRBJ2-3 | - | TRBV7-2 | - | TGTGCCAGCAGCTCAGGGGCCGGCGCAGATACGCAGTATTTT | CASSSGAGADTQYF
TRBJ2-5 | TRBD2 | TRBV10-2 | - | TGCGCCAGCAGTGAAGCGGGGTTTCAAGAGACCCAGTACTTC | CASSEAGFQETQYF
TRBJ2-7 | - | TRBV19 | - | TGTGCCAGTAGCCCACCGGCAGGGACCTCCTACGAGCAGTACTTC | CASSPPAGTSYEQYF
TRBJ1-5 | - | TRBV24-1 | once | TGTGCCACCAGAGGGCCTACCGGCCAGCCCCAGCATTTT | CATRGPTGQPQHF
TRBJ2-7 | - | TRBV11-3 | - | TGTGCCAGCAGCTCCACGATAGCATCCTACGAGCAGTACTTC | CASSSTIASYEQYF
TRBJ2-7 | - | TRBV24-1 | few | TGTGCCACCAGTGACGACAGATCCTACGAGCAGTACTTC | CATSDDRSYEQYF
TRBJ1-5 | - | TRBV10-2 | - | TGCGCCAGCAGGAAGGGGAGTCAGCCCCAGCATTTT | CASRKGSQPQHF
TRBJ2-7 | TRBD1 | TRBV15 | many | TGTGCCACCAGCAGACCATTTCCGGGACAGGGGGCCTACGAGCAGTACTTC | CATSRPFPGQGAYEQYF
TRBJ2-1 | TRBD1 | TRBV7-3 | - | TGTGCCAGCAGCCTTCACCCGGACGGGACAGGGGACAATGAGCAGTTCTTC | CASSLHPDGTGDNEQFF
TRBJ2-7 | - | TRBV6-5 | - | TGTGCCAGCAGTTTACGAACAGGGATCTACGAGCAGTACTTC | CASSLRTGIYEQYF
TRBJ2-7 | - | TRBV5-1 | - | TGCGCCAGCAGCCCCGCCGGGACGCCTACCTACGAGCAGTACTTC | CASSPAGTPTYEQYF
TRBJ2-3 | - | TRBV29-1 | few | TGCAGCGTTGGCGCGGTCAGAAGCACAGATACGCAGTATTTT | CSVGAVRSTDTQYF
TRBJ2-3 | TRBD2 | TRBV15 | - | TGTGCCACCAGCAGAGACTGGACTAGCGGGAGGACGGATACGCAGTATTTT | CATSRDWTSGRTDTQYF
TRBJ1-5 | - | TRBV7-9 | few | TGTGCCAGCAGCTTAGCTGACCAGCCCCAGCATTTT | CASSLADQPQHF
TRBJ1-2 | - | TRBV29-1 | few | TGCAGCGTTGAGGGAGAGGGGTACTATGGCTACACCTTC | CSVEGEGYYGYTF
TRBJ2-1 | TRBD2 | TRBV7-2 | - | TGTGCCAGCAGCTTAGCTAGCGGGAGGCCGGGGAATGAGCAGTTCTTC | CASSLASGRPGNEQFF
TRBJ1-6 | - | TRBV2 | - | TGTGCCAGCAGTATTTGGGCCAGCTCCTACAATTCACCCCTCCACTTT | CASSIWASSYNSPLHF
TRBJ2-7 | - | TRBV27 | - | TGTGCCAGCAGTTTTCTGGGCCCCTCCTACGAGCAGTACTTC | CASSFLGPSYEQYF
TRBJ1-3 | TRBD1 | TRBV9 | - | TGTGCCAGCAGCTCAGCCTCCGGGACAGCGAGCTCTGGAAACACCATATATTTT | CASSSASGTASSGNTIYF
TRBJ1-2 | TRBD1 | TRBV19 | once | TGTGCCAGTTTAGGACAGGCCAGGGCTAACTATGGCTACACCTTC | CASLGQARANYGYTF
TRBJ1-1 | - | TRBV7-9 | - | TGTGCCAGCAGCTTATCGACCGCGAACACTGAAGCTTTCTTT | CASSLSTANTEAFF
TRBJ1-5 | TRBD1 | TRBV20-1 | - | TGCAGTGCTAGCCAGACAGGGTCGGATCAGCCCCAGCATTTT | CSASQTGSDQPQHF
TRBJ1-5 | - | TRBV7-9 | - | TGTGCCAGCAGCCGGGGGGAACAGCCCCAGCATTTT | CASSRGEQPQHF
TRBJ2-7 | - | TRBV6-6 | - | TGTGCCAGCAGTGAAAGGGCAGGGCACCGACGCGAGCAGTACTTC | CASSERAGHRREQYF
TRBJ2-2 | - | TRBV9 | - | TGTGCCAGCAGCGCCCAGGGTATGGGGGAGCTGTTTTTT | CASSAQGMGELFF
TRBJ2-2 | - | TRBV7-9 | once | TGTGCCAGCAGCTTAAGGGACGGGGGAGGCACCGGGGAGCTGTTTTTT | CASSLRDGGGTGELFF
TRBJ2-1 | - | TRBV5-6 | - | TGTGCCAGCAGCAGTAGAGGGGCTGAGCAGTTCTTC | CASSSRGAEQFF
TRBJ2-5 | - | TRBV5-6 | - | TGTGCCAGCAGCTCCGGGAACCTAGAAGAGACCCAGTACTTC | CASSSGNLEETQYF
TRBJ2-1 | - | TRBV10-2 | - | TGCGCCAGCAGTGAGCCTGCTAGAGTTATAAACTCCTACAATGAGCAGTTCTTC | CASSEPARVINSYNEQFF
TRBJ2-2 | TRBD2 | TRBV12-3/TRBV12-4 | - | TGTGCCAGCAGTTTCGCGGGAGTACAAACCGGGGAGCTGTTTTTT | CASSFAGVQTGELFF
TRBJ1-1 | - | TRBV3-1 | many | TGTGCCAGCAGCCAAGACGGAGGCATGAACACTGAAGCTTTCTTT | CASSQDGGMNTEAFF
TRBJ2-2 | TRBD2 | TRBV6-4 | many | TGTGCCAGCAGTGACTCCGGGACTAGCGACACCGGGGAGCTGTTTTTT | CASSDSGTSDTGELFF
TRBJ2-7 | - | TRBV7-2 | - | TGTGCCAGCAGCTCACACGGGGAAACCTACGAGCAGTACTTC | CASSSHGETYEQYF
TRBJ2-7 | TRBD1 | TRBV6-1 | - | TGTGCCAGCAGTGGATCGCCTGGGACAGGGGGCCCCTACGAGCAGTACTTC | CASSGSPGTGGPYEQYF
TRBJ2-3 | TRBD2 | TRBV2 | - | TGTGCCAGCAGTGGAGGACTAGCCCCAGATACGCAGTATTTT | CASSGGLAPDTQYF
TRBJ1-2 | - | TRBV29-1 | - | TGCAGCGTTGTGGGAACCGGGGGCTACACCTTC | CSVVGTGGYTF
TRBJ1-1 | - | TRBV5-1 | - | TGCGCCAGCAGCTTGGATGTGGACGGTGAAGCTTTCTTT | CASSLDVDGEAFF
TRBJ2-1 | - | TRBV5-1 | few | TGCGCCAGCAGCTTGCGTCCAAATGAGCAGTTCTTC | CASSLRPNEQFF
TRBJ1-5 | TRBD1 | TRBV19 | once | TGTGCCAGTAGTATGGGTCGGACAGGGGGTTATAGGCCGAGTGGTCAGCCCCAGCATTTT | CASSMGRTGGYRPSGQPQHF
TRBJ1-1 | - | TRBV24-1 | - | TGTGCCACCAGCCAACAGGGCTCTGAAGCTTTCTTT | CATSQQGSEAFF
TRBJ1-1 | - | TRBV10-1 | - | TGCGCCAGCAAGGAGCGTCGGAACACTGAAGCTTTCTTT | CASKERRNTEAFF
TRBJ2-5 | TRBD1 | TRBV2 | - | TGTGCCAGCCAGGCTGACAGGGATGGACGGTCGGAGACCCAGTACTTC | CASQADRDGRSETQYF
TRBJ2-5 | TRBD2 | TRBV20-1 | - | TGCAGTGCTGGGCGGGAGACACAAGAAACCCAGTACTTC | CSAGRETQETQYF
TRBJ1-5 | - | TRBV6-5 | - | TGTGCCAGCAGTTACGGTTTGCGCAATCAGCCCCAGCATTTT | CASSYGLRNQPQHF
TRBJ2-7 | TRBD2 | TRBV7-2 | - | TGTGCCAGCAGCCAAGATGCGGGACTAGGGGGGGAGCAGTACTTC | CASSQDAGLGGEQYF
TRBJ2-7 | - | TRBV4-3 | - | TGCGCCAGCAGCCAATACCGGACGGCGGAGTACGAGCAGTACTTC | CASSQYRTAEYEQYF
TRBJ1-1 | - | TRBV7-9 | - | TGTGCCAGCAGCCCGATACAGGGCTGGAACACTGAAGCTTTCTTT | CASSPIQGWNTEAFF
TRBJ2-3 | - | TRBV10-3 | - | TGTGCCATCACGGGGAAAGTCACAGATACGCAGTATTTT | CAITGKVTDTQYF
TRBJ2-5 | - | TRBV29-1 | - | TGCAGCGTTGTTTGGTTGGCGACCCAGTACTTC | CSVVWLATQYF
TRBJ1-1 | - | TRBV7-9 | - | TGTGCCAGCAGTCTGGCCGATAACACTGAAGCTTTCTTT | CASSLADNTEAFF
TRBJ2-7 | - | TRBV7-9 | - | TGTGCCAGCAGCTTAGAGAACTACGAGCAGTACTTC | CASSLENYEQYF
TRBJ2-3 | TRBD2 | TRBV24-1 | - | TGTGCCACCAGTGACCCCCTGGGCGGGAGTCATGACGCAGATACGCGGTATTTT | CATSDPLGGSHDADTRYF
TRBJ2-3 | - | TRBV12-3/TRBV12-4 | - | TGTGCCAGCAGTAGTTACAGGGTAGATACGCAGTATTTT | CASSSYRVDTQYF